These 2 T cell receptor beta chains were all obtained from the same sample, sequenced in a study of cytomegalovirus exposure and HLA in healthy donors. PCR amplification relied on 60 Vbeta primers (plus 13 Jbeta primers). The method was immunoSEQ multiplex PCR; TCRdb's version includes in-frame clones alone and lacks a portion of them. The sample consists of approximately 130,000 clones, about 81% of them appearing once. The source material was PBMCs. Source of these receptors: a middle-aged woman in good health and CMV-seropositive.

This clone was observed once. The chain is built from TRBV10-3 and TRBJ2-3; D may be TRBD2 (5 bases). The germline V and J ends were trimmed by 4 bases and 2 bases, with 10 bases remaining between them. This CDR3 region has 14 residues. Germline lookup yields CDR1 ENHRY and CDR2 SYGVKD. The CDR3 DNA reads TGTGCCATCAGTGTTAACCGGGACACAGATACGCAGTATTTT. Encoded protein: CAISVNRDTDTQYF.

The chain employs TRBV7-3 and TRBJ2-2; 7 positions agree with TRBD2. Germline values: CDR1 SGHTA, CDR2 FQGTGA. J gave up 5 bases and V 3 bases, and 6 bases lay outside the gene matches. This CDR3 is 15 amino acids long. CDR3 sequence reads: CASSLAGLITGELFF. DNA of the CDR3: TGTGCCAGCAGCTTGGCGGGACTAATAACCGGGGAGCTGTTTTTT. The variable domain in full, completed from reference TRBV7-3 and TRBJ2-2, reads GAGVSQTPSNKVTEKGKYVELRCDPISGHTALYWYRQSLGQGPEFLIYFQGTGAADDSGLPNDRFFAVRPEGSVSTLKIQRTERGDSAVYLCASSLAGLITGELFFGEGSRLTVL.